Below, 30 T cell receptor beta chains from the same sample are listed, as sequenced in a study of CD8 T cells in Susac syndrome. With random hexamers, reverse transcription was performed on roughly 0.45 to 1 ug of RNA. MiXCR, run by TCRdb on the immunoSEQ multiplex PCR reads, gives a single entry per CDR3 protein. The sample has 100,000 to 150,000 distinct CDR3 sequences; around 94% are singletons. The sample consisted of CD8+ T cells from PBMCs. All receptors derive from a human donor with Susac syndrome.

The CDR3 spells CASSSSLREQYF. The CDR3 nucleotides read TGTGCCAGCAGCTCCTCCTTGAGGGAGCAGTACTTC. V usage is TRBV7-9 and J usage is TRBJ2-7, with D uncertain. V was clipped by 4 bases and J by 7 bases, with 11 bases between them. The germline gives CDR1 SEHNR, CDR2 FQNEAQ (reference sequence). The CDR3 consists of 12 residues.

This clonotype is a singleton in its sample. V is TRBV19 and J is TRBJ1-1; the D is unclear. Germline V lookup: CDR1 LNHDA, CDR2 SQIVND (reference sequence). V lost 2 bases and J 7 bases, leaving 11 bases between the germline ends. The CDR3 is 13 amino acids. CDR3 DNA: TGTGCCAGTAGTATACCCCCCGGAGGTGAAGCTTTCTTT. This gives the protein CASSIPPGGEAFF.

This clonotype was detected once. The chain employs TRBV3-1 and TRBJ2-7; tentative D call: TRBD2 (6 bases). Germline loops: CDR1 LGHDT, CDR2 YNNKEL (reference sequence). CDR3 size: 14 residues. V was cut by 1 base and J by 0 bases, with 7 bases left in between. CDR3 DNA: TGTGCCAGCAGCCAAGTCGGGGGCTCCTACGAGCAGTACTTC. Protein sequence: CASSQVGGSYEQYF.

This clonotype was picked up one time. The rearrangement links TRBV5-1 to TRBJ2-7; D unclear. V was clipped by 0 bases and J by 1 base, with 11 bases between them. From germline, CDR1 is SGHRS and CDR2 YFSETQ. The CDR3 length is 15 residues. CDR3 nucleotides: TGCGCCAGCAGCTTGGCTGGCGGCAATTCCTACGAGCAGTACTTC. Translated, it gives CASSLAGGNSYEQYF.

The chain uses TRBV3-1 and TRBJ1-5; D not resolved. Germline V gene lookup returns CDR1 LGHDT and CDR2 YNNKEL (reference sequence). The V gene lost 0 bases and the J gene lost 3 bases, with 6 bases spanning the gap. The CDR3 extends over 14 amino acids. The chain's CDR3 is CASSQDSTNQPQHF. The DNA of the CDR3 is TGTGCCAGCAGCCAAGATAGCACCAATCAGCCCCAGCATTTT.

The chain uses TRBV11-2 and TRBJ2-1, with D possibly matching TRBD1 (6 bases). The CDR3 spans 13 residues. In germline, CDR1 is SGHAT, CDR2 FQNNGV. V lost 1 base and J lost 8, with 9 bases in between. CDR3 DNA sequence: TGTGCCAGCAGCTTAGTGTCAGGGGATGAGCAGTTCTTC. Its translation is CASSLVSGDEQFF.

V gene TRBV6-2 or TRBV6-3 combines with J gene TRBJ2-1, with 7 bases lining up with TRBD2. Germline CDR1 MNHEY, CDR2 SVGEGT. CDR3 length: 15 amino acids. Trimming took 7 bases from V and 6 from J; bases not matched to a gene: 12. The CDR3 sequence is CASNNGAGVANEQFF. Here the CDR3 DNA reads TGTGCCAGCAACAACGGGGCGGGAGTTGCCAATGAGCAGTTCTTC.

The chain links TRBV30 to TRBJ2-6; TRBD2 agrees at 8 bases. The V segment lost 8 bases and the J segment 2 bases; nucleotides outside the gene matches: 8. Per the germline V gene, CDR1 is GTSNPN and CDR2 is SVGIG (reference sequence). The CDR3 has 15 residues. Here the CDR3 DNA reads TGTGCCGGGGATACCGGGGGGGCTGGGGCCAACGTCCTGACTTTC. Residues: CAGDTGGAGANVLTF. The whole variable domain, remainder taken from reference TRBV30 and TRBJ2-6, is SQTIHQWPATLVQPVGSPLSLECTVEGTSNPNLYWYRQAAGRGLQLLFYSVGIGQISSEVPQNLSASRPQDRQFILSSKKLLLSDSGFYLCAGDTGGAGANVLTFGAGSRLTVL.

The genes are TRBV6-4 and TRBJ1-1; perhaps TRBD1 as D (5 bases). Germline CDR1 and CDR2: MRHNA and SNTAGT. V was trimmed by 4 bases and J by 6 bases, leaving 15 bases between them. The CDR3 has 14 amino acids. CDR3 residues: CASSVSEQAAEAFF. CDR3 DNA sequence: TGTGCCAGCAGTGTGTCGGAACAGGCCGCTGAAGCTTTCTTT.

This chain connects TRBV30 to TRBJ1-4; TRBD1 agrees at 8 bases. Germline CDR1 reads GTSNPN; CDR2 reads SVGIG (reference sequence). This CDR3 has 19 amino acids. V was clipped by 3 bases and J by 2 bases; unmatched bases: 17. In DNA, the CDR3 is TGTGCCTGGAGCGTTCCCCGGACAGGGAACAGGGCTACTAATGAAAAACTGTTTTTT. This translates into CAWSVPRTGNRATNEKLFF.

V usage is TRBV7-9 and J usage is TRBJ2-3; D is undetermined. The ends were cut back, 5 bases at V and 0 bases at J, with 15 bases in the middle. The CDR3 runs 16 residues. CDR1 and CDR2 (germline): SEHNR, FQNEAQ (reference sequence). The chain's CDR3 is CASSHCDSPSTDTQYF. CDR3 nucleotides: TGTGCCAGCAGCCATTGCGACTCCCCAAGCACAGATACGCAGTATTTT.

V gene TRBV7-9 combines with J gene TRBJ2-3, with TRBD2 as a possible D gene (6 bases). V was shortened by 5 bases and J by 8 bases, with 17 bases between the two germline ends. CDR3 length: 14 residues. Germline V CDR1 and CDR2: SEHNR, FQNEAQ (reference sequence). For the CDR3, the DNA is TGTGCCAGCAGCCCTGGGATTGGGGGGTCTACGCAGTATTTT. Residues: CASSPGIGGSTQYF.

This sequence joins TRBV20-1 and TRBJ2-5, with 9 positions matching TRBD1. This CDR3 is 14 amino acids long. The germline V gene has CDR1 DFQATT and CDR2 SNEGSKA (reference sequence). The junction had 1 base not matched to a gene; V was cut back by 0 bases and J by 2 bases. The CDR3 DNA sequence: TGCAGTGCTAGAGACGGACAGGGGCAAGAGACCCAGTACTTC. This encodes CSARDGQGQETQYF.

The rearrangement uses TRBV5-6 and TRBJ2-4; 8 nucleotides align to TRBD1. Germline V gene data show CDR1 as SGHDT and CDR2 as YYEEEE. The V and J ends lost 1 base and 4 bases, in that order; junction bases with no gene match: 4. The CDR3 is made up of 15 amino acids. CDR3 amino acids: CASSLTGTGKNIQYF. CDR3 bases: TGTGCCAGCAGCTTGACCGGGACAGGTAAAAACATTCAGTACTTC.

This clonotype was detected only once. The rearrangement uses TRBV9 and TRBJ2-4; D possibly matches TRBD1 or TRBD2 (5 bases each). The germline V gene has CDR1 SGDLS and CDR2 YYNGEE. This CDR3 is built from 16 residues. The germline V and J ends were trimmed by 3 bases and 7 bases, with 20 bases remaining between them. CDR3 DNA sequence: TGTGCCAGCAGCGCCGCTACTGAGGGGAACGGGAACATTCAGTACTTC. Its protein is CASSAATEGNGNIQYF.

Written as DNA, the CDR3 is TGTGCCAGCAGCTTCCGTAGCGGGGGGACCACAGATACGCAGTATTTT. It codes for CASSFRSGGTTDTQYF. The chain couples TRBV7-9 to TRBJ2-3; 10 nucleotides line up with TRBD2. This CDR3 is 16 amino acids long. CDR1 SEHNR and CDR2 FQNEAQ come from the germline V gene (reference sequence). Trimming at V came to 3 bases and at J to 2 bases, leaving 5 bases not matched to a gene.

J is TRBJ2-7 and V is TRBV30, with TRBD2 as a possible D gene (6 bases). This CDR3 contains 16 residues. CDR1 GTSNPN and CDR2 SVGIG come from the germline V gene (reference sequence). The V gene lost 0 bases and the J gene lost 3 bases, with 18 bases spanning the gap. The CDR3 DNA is TGTGCCTGGAGTGTAGGGCAGGCCCGGGGGTTCTACGAGCAGTACTTC. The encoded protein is CAWSVGQARGFYEQYF.

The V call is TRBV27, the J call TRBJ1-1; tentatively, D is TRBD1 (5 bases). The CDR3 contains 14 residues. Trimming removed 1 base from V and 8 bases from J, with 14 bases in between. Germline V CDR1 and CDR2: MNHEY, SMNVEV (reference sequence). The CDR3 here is CASSLFGGFGEAFF. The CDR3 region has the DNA TGTGCCAGCAGTTTATTTGGGGGGTTCGGCGAAGCTTTCTTT.

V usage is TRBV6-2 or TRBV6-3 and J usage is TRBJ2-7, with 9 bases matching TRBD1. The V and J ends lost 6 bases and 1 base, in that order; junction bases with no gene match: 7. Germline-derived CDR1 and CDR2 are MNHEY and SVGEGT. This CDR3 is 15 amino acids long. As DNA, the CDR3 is TGTGCCAGCAGAACCGGGACAGGGCGTTCCTACGAGCAGTACTTC. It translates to CASRTGTGRSYEQYF.

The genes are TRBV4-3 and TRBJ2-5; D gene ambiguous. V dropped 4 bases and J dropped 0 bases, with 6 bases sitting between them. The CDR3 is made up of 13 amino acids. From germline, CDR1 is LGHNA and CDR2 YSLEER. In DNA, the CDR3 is TGCGCCAGCAGCCCGGTCTACCAAGAGACCCAGTACTTC. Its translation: CASSPVYQETQYF.

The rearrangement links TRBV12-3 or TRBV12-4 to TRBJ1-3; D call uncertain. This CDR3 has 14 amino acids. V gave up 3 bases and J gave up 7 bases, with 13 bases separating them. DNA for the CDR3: TGTGCCAGCAGTTTGGCCCGAACAACGAACACCATATATTTT. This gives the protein CASSLARTTNTIYF.

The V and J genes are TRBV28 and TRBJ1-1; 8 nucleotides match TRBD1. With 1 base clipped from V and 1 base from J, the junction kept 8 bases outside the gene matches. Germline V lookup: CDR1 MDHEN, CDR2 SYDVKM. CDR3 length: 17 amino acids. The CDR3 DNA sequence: TGTGCCAGCAGTTTATCCTCCCGGACAGGGTCGAACACTGAAGCTTTCTTT. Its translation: CASSLSSRTGSNTEAFF.

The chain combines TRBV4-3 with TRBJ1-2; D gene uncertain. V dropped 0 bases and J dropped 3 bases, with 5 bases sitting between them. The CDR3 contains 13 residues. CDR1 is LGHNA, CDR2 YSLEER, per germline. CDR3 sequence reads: CASSQESYYGYTF. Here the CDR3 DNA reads TGCGCCAGCAGCCAAGAGAGTTACTATGGCTACACCTTC.

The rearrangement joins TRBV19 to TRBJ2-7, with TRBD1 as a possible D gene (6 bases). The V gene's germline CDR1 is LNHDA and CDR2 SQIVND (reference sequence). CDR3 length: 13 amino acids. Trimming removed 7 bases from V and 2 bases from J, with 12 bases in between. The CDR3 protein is CASTGRGTYEQYF. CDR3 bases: TGTGCCAGTACCGGCAGGGGAACCTACGAGCAGTACTTC.

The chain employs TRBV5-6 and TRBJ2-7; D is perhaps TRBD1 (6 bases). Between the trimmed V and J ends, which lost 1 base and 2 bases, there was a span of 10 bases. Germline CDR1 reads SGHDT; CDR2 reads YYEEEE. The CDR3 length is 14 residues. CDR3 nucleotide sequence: TGTGCCAGCAGCTTGCGGGACACACCCTACGAGCAGTACTTC. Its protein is CASSLRDTPYEQYF. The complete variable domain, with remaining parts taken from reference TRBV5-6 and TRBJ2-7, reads DAGVTQSPTHLIKTRGQQVTLRCSPKSGHDTVSWYQQALGQGPQFIFQYYEEEERQRGNFPDRFSGHQFPNYSSELNVNALLLGDSALYLCASSLRDTPYEQYFGPGTRLTVT.

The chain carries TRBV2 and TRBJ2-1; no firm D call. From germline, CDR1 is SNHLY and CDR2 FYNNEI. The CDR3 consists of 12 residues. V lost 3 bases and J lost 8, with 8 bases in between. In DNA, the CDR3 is TGTGCCAGCAGTGATCGGCGCCATGAGCAGTTCTTC. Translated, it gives CASSDRRHEQFF.

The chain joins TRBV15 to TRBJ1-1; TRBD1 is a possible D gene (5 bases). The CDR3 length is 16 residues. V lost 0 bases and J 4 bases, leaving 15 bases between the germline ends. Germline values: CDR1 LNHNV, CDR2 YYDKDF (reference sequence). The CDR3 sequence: CATSRDLFGGSTEAFF. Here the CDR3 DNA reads TGTGCCACCAGCAGAGATCTTTTCGGGGGGAGCACTGAAGCTTTCTTT.

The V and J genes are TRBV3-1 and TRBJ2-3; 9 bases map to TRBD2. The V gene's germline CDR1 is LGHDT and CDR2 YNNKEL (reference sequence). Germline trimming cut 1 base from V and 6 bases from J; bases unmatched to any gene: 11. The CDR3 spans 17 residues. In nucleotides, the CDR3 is TGTGCCAGCAGCCAAGCAGAGCGGGGGGCCCGCTCCGATACGCAGTATTTT. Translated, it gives CASSQAERGARSDTQYF.

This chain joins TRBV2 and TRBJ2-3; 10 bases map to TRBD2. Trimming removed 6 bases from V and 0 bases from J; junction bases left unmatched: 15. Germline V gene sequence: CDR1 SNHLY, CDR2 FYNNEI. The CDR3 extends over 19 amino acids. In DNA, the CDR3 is TGTGCCAGCAGCCCACTGGGTAGCGGGGGGCCAACTAGCACAGATACGCAGTATTTT. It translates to CASSPLGSGGPTSTDTQYF.

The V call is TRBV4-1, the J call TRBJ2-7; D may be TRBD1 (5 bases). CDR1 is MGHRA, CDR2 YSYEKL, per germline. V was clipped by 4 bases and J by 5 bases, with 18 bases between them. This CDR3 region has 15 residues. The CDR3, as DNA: TGCGCCAGCAGCCTTACCCCCTCTGGGGCCAACGAGCAGTACTTC. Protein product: CASSLTPSGANEQYF.